This T cell receptor (beta chain) was sequenced in a study of blood T cell repertoires in COVID-19 (dated by TCRdb to 2020 to 2022). About the full investigation: Samples from collaborators originated in the United States, Italy and Spain and spanned both the acute and convalescent phases of COVID-19. The prospective study material was composed of cDNA or gDNA derived from T cells, B-cell-depleted T cells, or PBMCs. Samples were obtained from the ongoing ImmuneRACE study (first 160 participants) and from 1,254 subjects provided by 6 global collaborators. Deeply sampled blood TCRbeta repertoires from subjects exposed to, actively infected with, or recovered from COVID-19 were included in the dataset. Nearly every sample came with metadata listing a de-identified subject ID, COVID-19 status, age in years and sex. The repertoires were made available in a free public database intended to serve as a resource for research on the immune response to SARS-CoV-2. Where HLA class I and class II types were available, the types were taken from metadata supplied by the sample provider, not from assay-based typing.

One collaborating source in Seattle enrolled patients while the patients were actively infected and followed the patients over time throughout the course of disease. The collaborating institutions used their own protocols to collect whole blood in K2EDTA tubes. For TCRbeta analysis, collaborator samples were shipped as frozen whole blood, as isolated PBMCs, or as DNA extracted from either sample type. In the case of this clone: Its binding antigen is unknown. Qualities for individual bases were not recorded, and no much larger clone is one base off.

TCRbeta CDR3 regions were amplified from genomic DNA using the immunoSEQ Assay, a bias-controlled multiplex PCR. As for how the authors treated the data: Within the assay, amplification of reference gene primers was used to estimate how many nucleated cells each sample contained. Sequence reads were collapsed and filtered to measure the absolute abundance of every unique TCRbeta CDR3 rearrangement. Productive Simpson clonality was computed per sample as the square root of Simpson's diversity index over productive rearrangements. This is the immuneACCESS table as TCRdb keeps it, with only in-frame sequences that have V and J called. A part of the clones is gone; compared with another copy, unresolved V genes explain less than half, and the rest is unexplained. That table gives V, J and clone size, and the DNA gave D and trimming. The sample records approximately 500,000 clones, 80% to 90% of which are singletons. In total, the top ten clones hold around 0.9% of the sample.

CDR1 and CDR2 (SGHRS, YFSETQ) derive from the germline V gene. Cut back by 0 bases and 3 bases, the V and J ends lie 12 bases apart. The CDR3 runs 16 residues from the cysteine to the phenylalanine. Here the CDR3 DNA is all that survives: 48 bases in frame from base 1. What the study reported, not specific to this receptor: Clinical and demographic metadata were provided uncurated, with the amount varying by source and participant.

Recombination joined TRBV5-1 with TRBJ2-2; matching of 6 bases hints at TRBD1 as the D gene. The receptor comes from a man aged 18 to 35 with COVID-19, enrolled during active disease. Source material: peripheral blood. The CDR3 region: CASSLDRGGYTGELFF. In nucleotides, the sequence is TGCGCCAGCAGCTTGGACAGAGGGGGTTACACCGGGGAGCTGTTTTTT.